The rows below give T cell receptor beta chains drawn from one sample of a study of T cells in localized non-small cell lung cancer. Using immunoSEQ multiplex PCR, the repertoire was profiled, and TCRdb retains in-frame clones only, with some absent. In the table there are 50,000 or so clones, over 80% of which are singletons. Specimen: peripheral blood, collected before any cancer treatment. The receptors come from a female donor older than 55 with stage II squamous cell lung carcinoma. The CDR3 runs from the conserved cysteine through the conserved F or W. D genes are given only for firm matches. Size values are once, few and many counts, or a class for expanded clones, and some rows have none.

j_call clone_size v_call d_call cdr3_nt cdr3_aa
TRBJ2-7 once TRBV4-1 NA TGCGCCAGCAGCCAAGATCGCGGACCAGGCCTTTACGAGCAGTACTTC CASSQDRGPGLYEQYF
TRBJ2-5 NA TRBV7-2 NA TGTGCCAGCAGCTTGGGGGGCAGCCAAGAGACCCAGTACTTC CASSLGGSQETQYF
TRBJ2-2 NA TRBV6-5 NA TGTGCCAGCAGTTCCCGCCCCTCAGGGCCCACCGGGGAGCTGTTTTTT CASSSRPSGPTGELFF
TRBJ1-4 NA TRBV7-8 NA TGTGCCAGCAGCTCGATGACAGGAGGGGGTAATGAAAAACTGTTTTTT CASSSMTGGGNEKLFF
TRBJ2-2 NA TRBV7-9 TRBD1 TGTGCCAGCAGTTCAGGACAGGGTTGGACCGGGGAGCTGTTTTTT CASSSGQGWTGELFF
TRBJ2-1 NA TRBV7-8 NA TGTGCCAGCAGCTTTCGGGAAGGGGTTTACAATGAGCAGTTCTTC CASSFREGVYNEQFF
TRBJ1-6 NA TRBV19 NA TGTGCCAGCAATGACGGAAGGGGAATCAACCCTTCACCCCTCCACTTT CASNDGRGINPSPLHF
TRBJ2-7 once TRBV6-1 NA TGTGCCAGCAGTGATAGGAGGGGACAAACCTACGAGCAGTACTTC CASSDRRGQTYEQYF
TRBJ1-5 NA TRBV6-5 NA TGTGCCAGCAGTTCCCCGGGGAGGGGCGGCAATCAGCCCCAGCATTTT CASSSPGRGGNQPQHF
TRBJ1-1 few TRBV6-5 NA TGTGCCAGCAGTTACTCGAGACCCCAGAACACTGAAGCTTTCTTT CASSYSRPQNTEAFF
TRBJ1-1 NA TRBV5-6 TRBD1 TGTGCCAGCAGCTTATTCGGGACAGGGGGCAGCAACACTGAAGCTTTCTTT CASSLFGTGGSNTEAFF
TRBJ1-2 NA TRBV6-1 NA TGTGCCAGCAGTGAACAGGGTGGAGGCTACACCTTC CASSEQGGGYTF
TRBJ1-5 NA TRBV2 NA TGTGCCAGCAGTGAAATTGGGGCAGGAAGCAATCAGCCCCAGCATTTT CASSEIGAGSNQPQHF
TRBJ2-2 NA TRBV2 TRBD1 TGTGCCAGCAGTGTAAGGAAGACAGGGTTCGGGAACACCGGGGAGCTGTTTTTT CASSVRKTGFGNTGELFF
TRBJ2-1 NA TRBV18 NA TGTGCCAGCTCACCGTCGAATGAGCAGTTCTTC CASSPSNEQFF
TRBJ1-5 NA TRBV5-1 NA TGCGCCAGCAGCTTGGGGTCCTCGTCTGGCAATCAGCCCCAGCATTTT CASSLGSSSGNQPQHF
TRBJ2-7 NA TRBV2 TRBD1 TGTGCCAGCGGGCGCTGGACAGGGGGGGGACTCTACGAGCAGTACTTC CASGRWTGGGLYEQYF
TRBJ2-2 NA TRBV19 NA TGTGCCAGTAGCCCCTCCTCCCCCGCGACCGGGGAGCTGTTTTTT CASSPSSPATGELFF